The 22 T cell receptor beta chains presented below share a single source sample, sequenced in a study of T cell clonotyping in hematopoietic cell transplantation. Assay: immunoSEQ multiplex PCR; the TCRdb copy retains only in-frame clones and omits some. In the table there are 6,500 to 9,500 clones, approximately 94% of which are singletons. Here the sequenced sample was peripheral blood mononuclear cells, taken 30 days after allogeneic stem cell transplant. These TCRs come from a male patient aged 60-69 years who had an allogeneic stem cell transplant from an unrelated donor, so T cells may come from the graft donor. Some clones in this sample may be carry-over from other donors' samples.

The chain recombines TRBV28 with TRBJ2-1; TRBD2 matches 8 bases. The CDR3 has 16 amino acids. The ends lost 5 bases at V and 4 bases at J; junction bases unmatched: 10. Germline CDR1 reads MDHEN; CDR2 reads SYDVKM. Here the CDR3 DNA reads TGTGCCAGCAGTCAAGTCCGGCTAGCGGGTTACAATGAGCAGTTCTTC. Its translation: CASSQVRLAGYNEQFF.

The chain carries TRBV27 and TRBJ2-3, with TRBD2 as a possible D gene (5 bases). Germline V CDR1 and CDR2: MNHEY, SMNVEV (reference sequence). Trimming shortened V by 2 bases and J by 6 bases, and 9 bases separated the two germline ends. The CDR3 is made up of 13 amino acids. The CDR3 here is CASSLGTGDTQYF. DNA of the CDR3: TGTGCCAGCAGTTTAGGCACGGGGGATACGCAGTATTTT.

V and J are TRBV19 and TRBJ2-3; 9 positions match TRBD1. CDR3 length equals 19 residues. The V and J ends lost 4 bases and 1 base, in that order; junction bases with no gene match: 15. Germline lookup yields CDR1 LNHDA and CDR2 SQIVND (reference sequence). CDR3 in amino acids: CASSRTGTGSAGGTDTQYF. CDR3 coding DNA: TGTGCCAGTAGTAGGACCGGGACAGGGTCCGCGGGGGGCACAGATACGCAGTATTTT. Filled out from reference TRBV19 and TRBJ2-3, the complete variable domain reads DGGITQSPKYLFRKEGQNVTLSCEQNLNHDAMYWYRQDPGQGLRLIYYSQIVNDFQKGDIAEGYSVSREKKESFPLTVTSAQKNPTAFYLCASSRTGTGSAGGTDTQYFGPGTRLTVL.

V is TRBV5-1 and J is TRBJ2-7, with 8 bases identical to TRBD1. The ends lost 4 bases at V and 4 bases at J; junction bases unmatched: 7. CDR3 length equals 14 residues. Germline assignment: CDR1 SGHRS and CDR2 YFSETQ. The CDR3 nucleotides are TGCGCCAGCAGCCTGGACAGGGTGTTTTACGAGCAGTACTTC. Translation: CASSLDRVFYEQYF.

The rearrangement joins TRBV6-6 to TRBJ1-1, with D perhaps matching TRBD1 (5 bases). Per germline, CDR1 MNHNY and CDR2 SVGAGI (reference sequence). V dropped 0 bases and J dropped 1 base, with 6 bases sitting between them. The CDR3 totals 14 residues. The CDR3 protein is CASSYSGANTEAFF. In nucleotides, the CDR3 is TGTGCCAGCAGTTACTCAGGGGCGAACACTGAAGCTTTCTTT.

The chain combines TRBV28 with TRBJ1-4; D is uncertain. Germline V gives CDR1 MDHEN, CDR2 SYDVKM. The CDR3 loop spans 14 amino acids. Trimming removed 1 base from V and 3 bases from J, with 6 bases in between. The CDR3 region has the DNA TGTGCCAGCAGTTTATCCCGGGCTAATGAAAAACTGTTTTTT. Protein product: CASSLSRANEKLFF.

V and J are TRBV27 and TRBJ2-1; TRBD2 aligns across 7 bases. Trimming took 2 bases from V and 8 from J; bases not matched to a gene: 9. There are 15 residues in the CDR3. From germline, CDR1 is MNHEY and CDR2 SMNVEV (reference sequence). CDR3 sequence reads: CASSLRPGGLDEQFF. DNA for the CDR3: TGTGCCAGCAGTTTACGCCCGGGGGGATTGGATGAGCAGTTCTTC.

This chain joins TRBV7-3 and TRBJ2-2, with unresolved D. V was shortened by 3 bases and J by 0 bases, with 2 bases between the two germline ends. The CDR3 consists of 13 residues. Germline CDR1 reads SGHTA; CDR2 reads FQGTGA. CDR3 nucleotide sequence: TGTGCCAGCAGCTTTACGAACACCGGGGAGCTGTTTTTT. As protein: CASSFTNTGELFF. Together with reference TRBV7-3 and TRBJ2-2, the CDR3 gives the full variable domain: GAGVSQTPSNKVTEKGKYVELRCDPISGHTALYWYRQSLGQGPEFLIYFQGTGAADDSGLPNDRFFAVRPEGSVSTLKIQRTERGDSAVYLCASSFTNTGELFFGEGSRLTVL.

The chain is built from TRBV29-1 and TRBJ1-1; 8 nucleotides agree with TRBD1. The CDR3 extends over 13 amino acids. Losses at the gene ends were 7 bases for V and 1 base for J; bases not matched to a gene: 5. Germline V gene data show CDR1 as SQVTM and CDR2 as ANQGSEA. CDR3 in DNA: TGCAGCGGGGGGACAGGCTGGAACACTGAAGCTTTCTTT. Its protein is CSGGTGWNTEAFF.

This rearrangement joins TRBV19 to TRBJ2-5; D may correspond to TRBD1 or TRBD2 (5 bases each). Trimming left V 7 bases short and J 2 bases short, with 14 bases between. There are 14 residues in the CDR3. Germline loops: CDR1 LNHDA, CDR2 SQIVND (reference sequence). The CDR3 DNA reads TGTGCCAGTACCGCCCGGGGCCCTCAAGAGACCCAGTACTTC. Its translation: CASTARGPQETQYF.

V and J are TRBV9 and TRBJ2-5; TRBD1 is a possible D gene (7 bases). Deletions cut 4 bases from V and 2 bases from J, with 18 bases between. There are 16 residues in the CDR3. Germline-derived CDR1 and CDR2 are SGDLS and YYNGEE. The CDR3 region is CASSPSGDSLQETQYF. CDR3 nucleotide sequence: TGTGCCAGCAGCCCGTCGGGGGACAGCTTGCAAGAGACCCAGTACTTC.

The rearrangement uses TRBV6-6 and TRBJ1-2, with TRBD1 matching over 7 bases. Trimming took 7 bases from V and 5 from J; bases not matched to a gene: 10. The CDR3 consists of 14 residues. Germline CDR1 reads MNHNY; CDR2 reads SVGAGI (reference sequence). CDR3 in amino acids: CASIPTGRRYGYTF. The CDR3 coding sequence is TGTGCCAGCATCCCGACAGGGAGGAGGTATGGCTACACCTTC.

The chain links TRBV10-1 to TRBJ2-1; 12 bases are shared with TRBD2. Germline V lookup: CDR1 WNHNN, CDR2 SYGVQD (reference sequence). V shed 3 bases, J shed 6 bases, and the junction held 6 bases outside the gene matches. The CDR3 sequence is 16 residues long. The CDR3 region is CASSDQASGRGNEQFF. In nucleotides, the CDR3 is TGCGCCAGCAGTGACCAAGCTAGCGGGAGGGGCAATGAGCAGTTCTTC.

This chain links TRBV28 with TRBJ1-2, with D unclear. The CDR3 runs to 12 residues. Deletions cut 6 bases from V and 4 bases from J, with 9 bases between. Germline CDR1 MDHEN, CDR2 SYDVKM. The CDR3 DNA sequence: TGTGCCAGCAGCCCCGGGCCCTATGGCTACACCTTC. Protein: CASSPGPYGYTF.

CDR3 sequence: CSGATSGRYEQYF. The DNA of the CDR3 is TGCAGCGGGGCGACTAGCGGGAGATACGAGCAGTACTTC. The chain carries TRBV29-1 and TRBJ2-7, with 12 bases aligning to TRBD2. The germline V gene encodes CDR1 SQVTM and CDR2 ANQGSEA. Trimming took 7 bases from V and 4 from J; bases not matched to a gene: 5. This CDR3 has 13 residues.

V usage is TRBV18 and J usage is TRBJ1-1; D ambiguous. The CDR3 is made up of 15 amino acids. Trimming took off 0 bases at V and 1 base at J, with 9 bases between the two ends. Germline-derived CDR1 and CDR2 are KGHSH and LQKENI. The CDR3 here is CASSPPLRANTEAFF. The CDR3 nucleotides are TGTGCCAGCTCACCACCTCTACGGGCGAACACTGAAGCTTTCTTT.

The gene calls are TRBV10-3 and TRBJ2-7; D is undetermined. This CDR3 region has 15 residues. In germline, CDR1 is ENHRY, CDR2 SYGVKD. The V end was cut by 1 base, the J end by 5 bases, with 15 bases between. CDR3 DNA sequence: TGTGCCATCAGTGAGTTGACGGGCTTTAGGGACGAGCAGTACTTC. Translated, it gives CAISELTGFRDEQYF.

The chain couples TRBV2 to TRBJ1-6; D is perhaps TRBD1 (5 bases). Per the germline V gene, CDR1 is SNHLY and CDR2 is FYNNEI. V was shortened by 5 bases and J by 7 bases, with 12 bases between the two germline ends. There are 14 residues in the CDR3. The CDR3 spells CASSIGAQNSPLHF. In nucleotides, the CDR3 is TGTGCCAGCAGTATCGGGGCGCAGAATTCACCCCTCCACTTT.

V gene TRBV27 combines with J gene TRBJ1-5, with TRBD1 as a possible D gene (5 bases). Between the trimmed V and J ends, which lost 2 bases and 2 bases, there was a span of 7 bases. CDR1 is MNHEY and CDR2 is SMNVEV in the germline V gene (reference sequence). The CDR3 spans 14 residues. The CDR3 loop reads CASSLMGRNQPQHF. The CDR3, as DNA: TGTGCCAGCAGTTTAATGGGGCGCAATCAGCCCCAGCATTTT.

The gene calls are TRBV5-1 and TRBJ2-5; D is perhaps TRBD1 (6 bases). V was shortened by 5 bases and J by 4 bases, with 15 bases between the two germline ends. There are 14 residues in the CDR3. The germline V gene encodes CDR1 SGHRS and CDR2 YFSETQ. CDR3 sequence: CASRLTGYGETQYF. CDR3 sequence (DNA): TGCGCCAGCAGACTTACAGGGTACGGAGAGACCCAGTACTTC.

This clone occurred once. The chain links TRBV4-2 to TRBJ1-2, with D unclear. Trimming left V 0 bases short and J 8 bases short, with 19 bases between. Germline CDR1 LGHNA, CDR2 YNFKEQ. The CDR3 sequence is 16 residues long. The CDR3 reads CASSQDGSPRRSGYTF. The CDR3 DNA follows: TGTGCCAGCAGCCAAGATGGATCCCCTCGTCGTTCGGGCTACACCTTC.

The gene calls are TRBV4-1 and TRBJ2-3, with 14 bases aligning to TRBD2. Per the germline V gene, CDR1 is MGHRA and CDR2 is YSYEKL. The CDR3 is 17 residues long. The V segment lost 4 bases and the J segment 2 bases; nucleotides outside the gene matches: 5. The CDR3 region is CASSRATSGRVTDTQYF. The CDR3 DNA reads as TGCGCCAGCAGCCGCGCGACTAGCGGGAGGGTCACAGATACGCAGTATTTT.